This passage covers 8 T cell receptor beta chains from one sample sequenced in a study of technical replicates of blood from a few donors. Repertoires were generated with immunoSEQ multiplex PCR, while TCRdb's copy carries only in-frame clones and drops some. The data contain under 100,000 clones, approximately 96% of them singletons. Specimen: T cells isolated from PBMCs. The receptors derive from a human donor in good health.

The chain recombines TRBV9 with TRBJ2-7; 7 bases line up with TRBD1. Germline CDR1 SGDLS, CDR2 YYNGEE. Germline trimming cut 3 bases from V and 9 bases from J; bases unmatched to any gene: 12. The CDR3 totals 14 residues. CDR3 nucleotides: TGTGCCAGCAGCGCCACAGGGGTCAACAGTGTGCAGTACTTC. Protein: CASSATGVNSVQYF.

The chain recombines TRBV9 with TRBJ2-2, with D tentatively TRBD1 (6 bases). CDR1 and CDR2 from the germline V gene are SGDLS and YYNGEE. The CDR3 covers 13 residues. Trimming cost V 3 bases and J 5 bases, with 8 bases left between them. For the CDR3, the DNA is TGTGCCAGCAGCGCTCAGGGGACCGGGGAGCTGTTTTTT. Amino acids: CASSAQGTGELFF.

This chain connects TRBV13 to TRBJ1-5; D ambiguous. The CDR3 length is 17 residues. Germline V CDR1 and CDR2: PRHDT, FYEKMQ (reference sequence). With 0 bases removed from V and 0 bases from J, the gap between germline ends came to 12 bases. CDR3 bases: TGTGCCAGCAGCTTAGGCCCCCTTAGTTATAGCAATCAGCCCCAGCATTTT. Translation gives CASSLGPLSYSNQPQHF.

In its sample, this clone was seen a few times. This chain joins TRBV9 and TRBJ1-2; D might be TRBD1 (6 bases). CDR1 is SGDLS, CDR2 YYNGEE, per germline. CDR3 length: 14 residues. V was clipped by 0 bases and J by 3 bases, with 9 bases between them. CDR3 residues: CASSVAGADYGYTF. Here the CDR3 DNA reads TGTGCCAGCAGCGTAGCAGGGGCAGACTATGGCTACACCTTC.

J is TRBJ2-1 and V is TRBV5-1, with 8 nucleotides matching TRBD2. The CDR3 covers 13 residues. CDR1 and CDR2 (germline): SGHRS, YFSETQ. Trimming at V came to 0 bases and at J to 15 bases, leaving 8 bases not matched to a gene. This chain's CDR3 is CASSLETSGYSFF. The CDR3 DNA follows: TGCGCCAGCAGCTTGGAAACTAGCGGTTATTCGTTCTTC.

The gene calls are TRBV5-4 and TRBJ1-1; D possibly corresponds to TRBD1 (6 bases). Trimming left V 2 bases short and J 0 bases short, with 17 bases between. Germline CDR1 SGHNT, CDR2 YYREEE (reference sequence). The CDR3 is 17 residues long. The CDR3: CASSLSGVGYVNTEAFF. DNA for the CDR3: TGTGCCAGCAGCTTATCAGGGGTTGGCTACGTGAACACTGAAGCTTTCTTT. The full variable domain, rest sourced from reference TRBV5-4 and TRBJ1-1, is ETGVTQSPTHLIKTRGQQVTLRCSSQSGHNTVSWYQQALGQGPQFIFQYYREEENGRGNFPPRFSGLQFPNYSSELNVNALELDDSALYLCASSLSGVGYVNTEAFFGQGTRLTVV.

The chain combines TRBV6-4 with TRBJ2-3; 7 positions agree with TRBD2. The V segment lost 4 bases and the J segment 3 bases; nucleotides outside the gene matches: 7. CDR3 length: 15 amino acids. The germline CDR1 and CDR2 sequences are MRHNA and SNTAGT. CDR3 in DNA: TGTGCCAGCAGTGTCCTTGGCGGGAGTACAGATACGCAGTATTTT. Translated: CASSVLGGSTDTQYF.

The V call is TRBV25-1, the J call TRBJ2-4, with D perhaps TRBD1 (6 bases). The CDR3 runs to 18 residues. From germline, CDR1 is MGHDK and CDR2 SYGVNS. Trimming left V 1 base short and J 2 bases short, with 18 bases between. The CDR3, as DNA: TGTGCCAGCAGTGAATCAAAAGGGGGTTCTGGAACCAAAAACATTCAGTACTTC. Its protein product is CASSESKGGSGTKNIQYF.